Sequencing of this T cell receptor (beta chain) was carried out in a study of T-cell memory formation after mild COVID-19. Study conclusions and caveats: Clones contracting across day 15 to 85 had a balanced CD4/CD8 profile; later expanding clones leaned CD4+. Chiefly within CM and EM were the contracting CD4+ clones; CD8+ ones were within EMRA.

A note on this clonotype: Its antigen remains unknown.

MiXCR was run by TCRdb on the 5' RACE reads, yielding one entry per CDR3 protein. The sample consists of fewer than 600,000 distinct CDR3 sequences, approximately 21% of them appearing once. The sample was PBMCs or a T cell subset sorted from them (not recorded which). The TCR sequence derives from an adult woman who had mild COVID-19 (a few samples of this study predate the infection). Cell type and time point are not known.

The CDR3 DNA follows: TGCGCCAGCAGCCAAGTTCCAGCGGGAGGGTCAGATACGCAGTATTTT. Translated, it gives CASSQVPAGGSDTQYF. This chain uses TRBV4-3 with TRBJ2-3; the match to TRBD2 covers 10 bases. The CDR3 totals 16 residues. Trimming cost V 1 base and J 4 bases; bases outside gene matches: 5. Germline V CDR1 and CDR2: LGHNA, YSLEER.